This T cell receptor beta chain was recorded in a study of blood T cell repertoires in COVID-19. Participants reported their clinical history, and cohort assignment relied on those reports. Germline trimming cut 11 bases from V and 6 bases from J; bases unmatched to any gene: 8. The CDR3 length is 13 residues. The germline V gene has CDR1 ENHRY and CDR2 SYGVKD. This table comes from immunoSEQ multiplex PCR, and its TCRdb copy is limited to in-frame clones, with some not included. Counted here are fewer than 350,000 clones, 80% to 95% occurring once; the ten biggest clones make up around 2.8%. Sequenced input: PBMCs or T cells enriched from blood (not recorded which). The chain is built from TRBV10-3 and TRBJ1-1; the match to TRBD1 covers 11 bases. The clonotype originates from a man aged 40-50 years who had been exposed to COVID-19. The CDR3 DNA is TGTGCCGCCCGGGACAGGGGGGCCCCTGAAGCTTTCTTT. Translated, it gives CAARDRGAPEAFF.